This entry lists 26 T cell receptor beta chains sequenced from one sample in a study of blood T cells in healthy people across ages. A second PCR of roughly 6 to 12 cycles used a sample-barcoded 5' primer and a J-beta primer mix. A single record per CDR3 protein comes from TCRdb applying MiXCR to the 5' RACE reads. The sample holds some 560,000 distinct CDR3 sequences, around 27% seen once. The same specimen was also included in a second study, on T cells of mothers and their children.

The material sequenced was blood. All receptors come from a boy aged 2 to 9 in good health.

This clonotype was observed at least ten times. The gene calls are TRBV12-3 or TRBV12-4 and TRBJ2-2; no clear D. V was trimmed by 5 bases and J by 4 bases, leaving 5 bases between them. This CDR3 is 12 amino acids long. The CDR3 DNA sequence: TGTGCCAGCAGTACTGGCACCGGGGAGCTGTTTTTT. It encodes CASSTGTGELFF.

This clonotype was found a few times. The rearrangement joins TRBV29-1 to TRBJ2-2; perhaps TRBD2 as D (5 bases). The ends were cut back, 4 bases at V and 1 base at J, with 10 bases in the middle. This CDR3 has 14 amino acids. Per germline, CDR1 SQVTM and CDR2 ANQGSEA. CDR3 region: CSVVSGVNTGELFF. CDR3 coding DNA: TGCAGCGTTGTTTCCGGGGTGAACACCGGGGAGCTGTTTTTT.

The chain links TRBV7-9 to TRBJ2-7; 7 positions match TRBD1. The germline gives CDR1 SEHNR, CDR2 FQNEAQ (reference sequence). J was trimmed by 5 bases and V by 0 bases; bases with no gene match: 7. This CDR3 is 15 amino acids long. In nucleotides, the CDR3 is TGTGCCAGCAGCTTAGCGTCGACAGGGTCAAACGAGCAGTACTTC. Its protein product is CASSLASTGSNEQYF.

Turning to this clonotype: Because it lacks the conserved phenylalanine or tryptophan at the end, this CDR3 is likely a read error. The chain carries TRBV12-3 or TRBV12-4 and TRBJ2-7; 9 nucleotides match TRBD1. Unmatched junction bases numbered 3, after V lost 3 bases and J lost 3 bases. CDR3 length: 14 amino acids. The CDR3: CASSFRGQGYEQYC. The CDR3 coding sequence is TGTGCCAGCAGTTTCCGGGGACAGGGCTACGAGCAGTACTGC.

The V gene is TRBV12-3 or TRBV12-4, the J gene TRBJ2-5; 10 bases align to TRBD2. V lost 2 bases, J lost 5 bases, and 8 bases stayed unmatched. The CDR3 sequence is 16 residues long. The CDR3: CASSLQASGSSETQYF. The CDR3 DNA sequence: TGTGCCAGCAGTTTACAGGCTAGCGGGAGTTCGGAGACCCAGTACTTC.

This clonotype was found a few times. This chain links TRBV19 with TRBJ1-1; D not certain. Germline CDR1 and CDR2: LNHDA and SQIVND (reference sequence). V was clipped by 2 bases and J by 3 bases, with 10 bases between them. This CDR3 is built from 14 residues. The CDR3 bases are TGTGCCAGTAGTATAAAGGACGGTTACACTGAAGCTTTCTTT. Its translation: CASSIKDGYTEAFF.

V is TRBV29-1 and J is TRBJ2-3; 9 nucleotides match TRBD2. The CDR3 contains 15 residues. CDR1 SQVTM and CDR2 ANQGSEA come from the germline V gene. With 8 bases clipped from V and 1 base from J, the junction kept 10 bases outside the gene matches. The CDR3 region has the DNA TGCAGCTCCCGCGGGGGGGCCTTTGGCACAGATACGCAGTATTTT. Amino acids: CSSRGGAFGTDTQYF.

The CDR3 DNA reads as TGCAGTGCTAGAAGGGCGCCCGGGACCCAGTACTTC. Translating it yields CSARRAPGTQYF. This chain joins TRBV20-1 and TRBJ2-5; no clear D gene. V lost 2 bases and J 7 bases, leaving 11 bases between the germline ends. Germline V gene sequence: CDR1 DFQATT, CDR2 SNEGSKA (reference sequence). The CDR3 is made up of 12 amino acids.

CDR3 sequence: CASSSHPTPREPQHF. CDR3 in DNA: TGTGCCAGCAGCTCACACCCGACCCCCAGGGAGCCCCAGCATTTT. The rearrangement links TRBV7-8 to TRBJ1-5; tentatively, D is TRBD1 (5 bases). Germline V CDR1 and CDR2: SGHVS, FQNEAQ. The CDR3 length is 15 residues. Trimming took off 4 bases at V and 8 bases at J, with 18 bases between the two ends.

This clonotype was detected only a few times. The chain links TRBV20-1 to TRBJ2-5; perhaps TRBD2 as D (7 bases). The ends were cut back, 2 bases at V and 1 base at J, with 20 bases in the middle. CDR3 size: 17 residues. Germline V gene sequence: CDR1 DFQATT, CDR2 SNEGSKA (reference sequence). CDR3 sequence reads: CSARLPRTAGFQETQYF. The CDR3 nucleotides are TGCAGTGCTAGACTACCTAGGACAGCGGGATTCCAAGAGACCCAGTACTTC.

This clonotype was found a few times. The V gene is TRBV10-3, the J gene TRBJ1-2; D ambiguous. Germline V gives CDR1 ENHRY, CDR2 SYGVKD. This CDR3 spans 13 amino acids. Trimming took off 7 bases at V and 6 bases at J, with 15 bases between the two ends. This chain's CDR3 is CAIKVGSENGYTF. DNA for the CDR3: TGTGCCATCAAAGTCGGGAGTGAAAATGGCTACACCTTC.

This chain joins TRBV27 and TRBJ2-5, with 9 positions matching TRBD1. Near its end, the DNA agrees better with TRBJ2-7, so the J call may be wrong. The CDR3 has 15 residues. Germline assignment: CDR1 MNHEY and CDR2 SMNVEV (reference sequence). CDR3 sequence reads: CASSSPQGAVYEQYF. DNA for the CDR3: TGTGCCAGCAGTTCCCCACAGGGGGCAGTCTACGAGCAGTACTTC.

V is TRBV20-1 and J is TRBJ2-5; 12 bases map to TRBD2. Germline assignment: CDR1 DFQATT and CDR2 SNEGSKA (reference sequence). The junction had 4 bases not matched to a gene; V was cut back by 6 bases and J by 2 bases. The CDR3 length is 14 residues. CDR3 loop: CSARTSGVQETQYF. The CDR3 DNA reads as TGCAGTGCCCGGACTAGCGGGGTTCAAGAGACCCAGTACTTC.

This clonotype was observed a few times. This sequence joins TRBV7-9 and TRBJ1-2, with a weak D call TRBD1 (5 bases). From germline, CDR1 is SEHNR and CDR2 FQNEAQ (reference sequence). V was trimmed by 2 bases and J by 1 base, leaving 8 bases between them. The length of the CDR3 is 14 residues. The CDR3 nucleotides read TGTGCCAGCAGCTTATGGGACGGTAACTATGGCTACACCTTC. It is translated as CASSLWDGNYGYTF.

This clonotype has just one count. The chain uses TRBV7-6 and TRBJ1-1; 8 positions match TRBD1. Trimming removed 4 bases from V and 11 bases from J; junction bases left unmatched: 12. CDR1 is SGHVS and CDR2 is FNYEAQ in the germline V gene. The CDR3 length is 14 residues. This chain's CDR3 is CASSYRQGLNAAFF. The CDR3 bases are TGTGCCAGCAGCTACCGACAGGGGTTAAATGCGGCTTTCTTT.

The rearrangement joins TRBV10-3 to TRBJ2-2; 9 bases align to TRBD1. Germline lookup yields CDR1 ENHRY and CDR2 SYGVKD. The length of the CDR3 is 17 residues. Trimming at V came to 7 bases and at J to 1 base, leaving 10 bases not matched to a gene. The CDR3: CAIMPGQGNLNTGELFF. The DNA of the CDR3 is TGTGCCATCATGCCCGGACAGGGGAACCTGAACACCGGGGAGCTGTTTTTT.

The DNA of the CDR3 is TGTGCCAGCAGCTTAGACCGTAGAGGGGACATTCAGTACTTC. Translation: CASSLDRRGDIQYF. V gene TRBV7-9 combines with J gene TRBJ2-4, with D possibly being TRBD1 or TRBD2 (5 bases each). CDR1 and CDR2 (germline): SEHNR, FQNEAQ (reference sequence). The V and J ends lost 1 base and 8 bases respectively, with 12 bases between them. CDR3 size: 14 residues. Based on the CDR3 plus reference TRBV7-9 and TRBJ2-4, the full variable domain is DTGVSQNPRHKITKRGQNVTFRCDPISEHNRLYWYRQTLGQGPEFLTYFQNEAQLEKSRLLSDRFSAERPKGSFSTLEIQRTEQGDSAMYLCASSLDRRGDIQYFGAGTRLSVL.

This clonotype was picked up a small number of times. The chain couples TRBV6-4 to TRBJ2-5; TRBD2 agrees at 11 bases. Trimming at V came to 4 bases and at J to 4 bases, leaving 8 bases not matched to a gene. The CDR3 extends over 16 amino acids. The germline V gene has CDR1 MRHNA and CDR2 SNTAGT. The CDR3 region is CASSGSSGRKAETQYF. The CDR3 bases are TGTGCCAGCAGTGGCTCTAGCGGGAGGAAGGCAGAGACCCAGTACTTC.

V is TRBV3-1 and J is TRBJ2-5; maybe TRBD1 (5 bases). The better agreement between TRBJ2-7 and the DNA end casts doubt on the J call. The CDR3 has 13 residues. CDR1 is LGHDT, CDR2 YNNKEL, per germline (reference sequence). CDR3 sequence reads: CASTRRGTYEQYF. The CDR3 bases are TGTGCCAGCACCCGAAGGGGCACCTACGAGCAGTACTTC.

The V call is TRBV20-1, the J call TRBJ1-4; no firm D call. The V and J ends lost 1 base and 0 bases respectively, with 9 bases between them. This CDR3 comprises 15 residues. The germline V gene encodes CDR1 DFQATT and CDR2 SNEGSKA (reference sequence). This CDR3 is CSARVNLATNEKLFF. CDR3 coding DNA: TGCAGTGCTAGAGTTAATCTCGCAACTAATGAAAAACTGTTTTTT.

This clonotype was observed a few times. V usage is TRBV6-2 or TRBV6-3 and J usage is TRBJ2-3; 12 bases match TRBD2. Germline assignment: CDR1 MNHEY and CDR2 SVGEGT. The CDR3 is 15 amino acids. V was clipped by 6 bases and J by 2 bases; unmatched bases: 3. CDR3 sequence reads: CASRTSGGYTDTQYF. For the CDR3, the DNA is TGTGCCAGCAGGACTAGCGGGGGATACACAGATACGCAGTATTTT.

This chain uses TRBV7-2 with TRBJ2-5, with D unresolved. This CDR3 comprises 16 residues. Germline V CDR1 and CDR2: SGHTA, FQGNSA. V shed 4 bases and J shed 5 bases, with 20 bases lying between them. CDR3 sequence (DNA): TGTGCCAGCAGCTCCGTCTTGCCTAATTCGCAGGAGACCCAGTACTTC. Protein: CASSSVLPNSQETQYF. Using reference TRBV7-2 and TRBJ2-5 for the parts outside the CDR3, the full variable domain is GAGVSQSPSNKVTEKGKDVELRCDPISGHTALYWYRQSLGQGLEFLIYFQGNSAPDKSGLPSDRFSAERTGGSVSTLTIQRTQQEDSAVYLCASSSVLPNSQETQYFGPGTRLLVL.

This clonotype was picked up many times. The gene calls are TRBV7-6 and TRBJ1-4, with no clear D. Per the germline V gene, CDR1 is SGHVS and CDR2 is FNYEAQ. The CDR3 is made up of 16 amino acids. Trimming pared 5 bases from V and 3 bases from J, leaving 16 bases between. CDR3 in DNA: TGTGCCAGCAGCCCAACGGCGTCCCGGGCTAATGAAAAACTGTTTTTT. Protein product: CASSPTASRANEKLFF.

This clonotype came up a few times. The chain joins TRBV10-3 to TRBJ1-3, with 7 bases lining up with TRBD1. Germline trimming cut 3 bases from V and 1 base from J; bases unmatched to any gene: 6. CDR3 length: 16 amino acids. Germline V gene lookup returns CDR1 ENHRY and CDR2 SYGVKD. CDR3 DNA: TGTGCCATCAGTGATAGGGCAGGGGGTTCTGGAAACACCATATATTTT. It specifies CAISDRAGGSGNTIYF.

The chain employs TRBV11-2 and TRBJ2-5, with 9 bases that match TRBD1. The DNA matches TRBJ2-7 better at its end, which makes the J call doubtful. The CDR3 totals 16 residues. Looked up from germline, CDR1 is SGHAT and CDR2 is FQNNGV. CDR3 in DNA: TGTGCCAGCAGCTACCTTCCCGGGACAGGGTTCTACGAGCAGTACTTC. It codes for CASSYLPGTGFYEQYF.

The rearrangement joins TRBV10-3 to TRBJ2-3, with D perhaps matching TRBD2 (7 bases). This CDR3 has 14 amino acids. The germline gives CDR1 ENHRY, CDR2 SYGVKD. Trimming cost V 10 bases and J 6 bases, with 20 bases left between them. CDR3: CATGEGGPSDTQYF. CDR3 coding DNA: TGTGCCACCGGGGAGGGGGGGCCTTCCGATACGCAGTATTTT.